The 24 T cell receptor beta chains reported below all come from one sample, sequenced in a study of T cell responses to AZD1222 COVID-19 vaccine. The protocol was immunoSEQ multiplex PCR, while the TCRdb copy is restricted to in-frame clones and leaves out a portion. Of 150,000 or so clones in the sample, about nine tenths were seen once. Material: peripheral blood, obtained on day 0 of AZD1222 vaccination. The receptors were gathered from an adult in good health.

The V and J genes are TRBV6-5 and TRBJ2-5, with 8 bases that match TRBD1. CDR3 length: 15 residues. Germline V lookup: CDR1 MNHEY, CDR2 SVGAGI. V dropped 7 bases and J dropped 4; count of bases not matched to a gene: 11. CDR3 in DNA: TGTGCCAGCACCGTAAGACAGGGGATAGGAGAGACCCAGTACTTC. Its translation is CASTVRQGIGETQYF.

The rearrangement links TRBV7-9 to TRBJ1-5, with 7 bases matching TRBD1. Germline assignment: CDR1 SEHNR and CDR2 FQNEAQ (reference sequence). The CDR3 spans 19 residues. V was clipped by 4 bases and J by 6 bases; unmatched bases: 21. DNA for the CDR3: TGTGCCAGCAGCTCCGACTTCTACCCGGGACAGATAGAGGCTCAGCCCCAGCATTTT. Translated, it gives CASSSDFYPGQIEAQPQHF. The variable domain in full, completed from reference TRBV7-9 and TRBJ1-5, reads DTGVSQNPRHKITKRGQNVTFRCDPISEHNRLYWYRQTLGQGPEFLTYFQNEAQLEKSRLLSDRFSAERPKGSFSTLEIQRTEQGDSAMYLCASSSDFYPGQIEAQPQHFGDGTRLSIL.

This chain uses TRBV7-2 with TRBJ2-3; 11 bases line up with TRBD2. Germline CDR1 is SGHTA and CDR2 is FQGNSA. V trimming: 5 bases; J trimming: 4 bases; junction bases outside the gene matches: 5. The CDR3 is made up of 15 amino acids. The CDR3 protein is CASSLIAGGPDTQYF. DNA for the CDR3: TGTGCCAGCAGCCTCATAGCGGGGGGGCCAGATACGCAGTATTTT.

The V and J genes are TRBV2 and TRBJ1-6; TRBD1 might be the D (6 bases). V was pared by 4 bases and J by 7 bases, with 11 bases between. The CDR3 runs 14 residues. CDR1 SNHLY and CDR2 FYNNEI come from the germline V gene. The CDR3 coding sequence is TGTGCCAGCAGTGGAAGGACAGCGAATTCACCCCTCCACTTT. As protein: CASSGRTANSPLHF.

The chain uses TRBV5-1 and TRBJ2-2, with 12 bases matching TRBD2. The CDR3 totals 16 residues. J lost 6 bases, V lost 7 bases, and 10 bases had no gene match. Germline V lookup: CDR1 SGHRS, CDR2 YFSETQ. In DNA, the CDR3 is TGCGCCAGCTCCGGACTAGCGGGGACCACGGCCGGGGAGCTGTTTTTT. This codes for CASSGLAGTTAGELFF.

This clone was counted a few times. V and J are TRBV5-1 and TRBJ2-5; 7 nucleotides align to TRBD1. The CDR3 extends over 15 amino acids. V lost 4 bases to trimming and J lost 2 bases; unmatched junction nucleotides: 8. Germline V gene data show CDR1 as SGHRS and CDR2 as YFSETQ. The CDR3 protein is CASSLNPGQQETQYF. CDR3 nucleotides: TGCGCCAGCAGCCTCAACCCGGGACAGCAAGAGACCCAGTACTTC.

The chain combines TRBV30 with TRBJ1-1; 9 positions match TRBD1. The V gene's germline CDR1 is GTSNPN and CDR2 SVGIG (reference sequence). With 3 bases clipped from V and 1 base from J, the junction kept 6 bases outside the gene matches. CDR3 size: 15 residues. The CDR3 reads CAWRGTGTTNTEAFF. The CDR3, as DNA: TGTGCCTGGAGGGGGACAGGGACTACGAACACTGAAGCTTTCTTT.

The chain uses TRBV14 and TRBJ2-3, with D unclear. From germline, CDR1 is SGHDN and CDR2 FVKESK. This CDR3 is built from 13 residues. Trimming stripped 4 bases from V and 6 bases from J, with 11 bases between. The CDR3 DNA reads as TGTGCCAGCAGCCGGCGCGGTCAGGATACGCAGTATTTT. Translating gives CASSRRGQDTQYF.

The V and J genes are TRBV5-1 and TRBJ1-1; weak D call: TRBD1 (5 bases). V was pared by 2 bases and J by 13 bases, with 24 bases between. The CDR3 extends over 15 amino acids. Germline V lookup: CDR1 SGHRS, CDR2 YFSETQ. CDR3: CASSFTSGREDGGFF. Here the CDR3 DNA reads TGCGCCAGCAGCTTCACCTCGGGGAGGGAGGACGGGGGTTTCTTT.

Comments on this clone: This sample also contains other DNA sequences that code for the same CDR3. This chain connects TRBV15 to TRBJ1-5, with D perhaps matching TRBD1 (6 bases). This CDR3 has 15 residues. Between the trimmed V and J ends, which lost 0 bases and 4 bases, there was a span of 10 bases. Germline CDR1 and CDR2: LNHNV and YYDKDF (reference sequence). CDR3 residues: CATSRDRGANQPQHF. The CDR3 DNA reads TGTGCCACCAGCAGAGACAGGGGAGCAAATCAGCCCCAGCATTTT.

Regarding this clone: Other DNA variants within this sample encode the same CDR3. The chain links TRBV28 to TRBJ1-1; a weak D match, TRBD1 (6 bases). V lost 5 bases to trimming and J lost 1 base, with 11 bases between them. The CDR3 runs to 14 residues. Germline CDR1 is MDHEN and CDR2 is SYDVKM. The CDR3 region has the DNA TGTGCCAGCAGTCTACAGGGACCGAACACTGAAGCTTTCTTT. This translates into CASSLQGPNTEAFF.

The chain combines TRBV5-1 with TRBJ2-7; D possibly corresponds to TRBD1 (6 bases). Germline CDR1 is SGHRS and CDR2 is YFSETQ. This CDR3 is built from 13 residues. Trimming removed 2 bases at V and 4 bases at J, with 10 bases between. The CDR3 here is CASSFKQGYEQYF. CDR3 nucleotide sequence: TGCGCCAGCAGCTTCAAACAGGGATACGAGCAGTACTTC.

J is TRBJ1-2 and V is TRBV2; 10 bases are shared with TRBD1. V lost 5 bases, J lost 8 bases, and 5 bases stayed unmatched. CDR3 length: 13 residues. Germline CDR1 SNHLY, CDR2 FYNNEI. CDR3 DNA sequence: TGTGCCAGCAGTCGCGGACAGGGGGAAGGCTACACCTTC. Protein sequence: CASSRGQGEGYTF.

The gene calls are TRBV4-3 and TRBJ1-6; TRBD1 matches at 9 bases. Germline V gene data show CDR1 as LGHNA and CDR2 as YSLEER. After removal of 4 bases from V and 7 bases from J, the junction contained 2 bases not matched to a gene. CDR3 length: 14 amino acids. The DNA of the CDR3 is TGCGCCAGCAGCCCCGGGACAGGGAATTCACCCCTCCACTTT. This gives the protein CASSPGTGNSPLHF.

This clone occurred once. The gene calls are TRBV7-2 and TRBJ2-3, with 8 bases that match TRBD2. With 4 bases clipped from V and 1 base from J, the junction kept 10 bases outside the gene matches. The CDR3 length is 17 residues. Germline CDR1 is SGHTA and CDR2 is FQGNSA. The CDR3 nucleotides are TGTGCCAGCAGCTCTCTTCCACCCGGGAGGGGCACAGATACGCAGTATTTT. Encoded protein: CASSSLPPGRGTDTQYF.

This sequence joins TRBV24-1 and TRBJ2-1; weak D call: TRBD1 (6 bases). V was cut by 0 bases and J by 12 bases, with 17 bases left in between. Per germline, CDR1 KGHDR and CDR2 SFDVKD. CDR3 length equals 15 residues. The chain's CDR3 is CATSDLWTAQFGQFF. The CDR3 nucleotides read TGTGCCACCAGTGATTTGTGGACAGCTCAATTTGGGCAGTTCTTC.

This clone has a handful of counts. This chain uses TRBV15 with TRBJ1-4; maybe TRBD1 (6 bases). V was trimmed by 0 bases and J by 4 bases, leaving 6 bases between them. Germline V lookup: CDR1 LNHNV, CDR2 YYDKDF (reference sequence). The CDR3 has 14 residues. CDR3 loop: CATSRDRGNEKLFF. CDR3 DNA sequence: TGTGCCACCAGCAGAGACAGGGGTAATGAAAAACTGTTTTTT.

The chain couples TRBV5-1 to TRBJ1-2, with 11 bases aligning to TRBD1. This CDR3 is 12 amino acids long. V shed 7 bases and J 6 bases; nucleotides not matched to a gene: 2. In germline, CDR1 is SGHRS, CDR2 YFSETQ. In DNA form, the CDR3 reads TGCGCCAGCGAGGGACAGGGGGATGGCTACACCTTC. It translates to CASEGQGDGYTF.

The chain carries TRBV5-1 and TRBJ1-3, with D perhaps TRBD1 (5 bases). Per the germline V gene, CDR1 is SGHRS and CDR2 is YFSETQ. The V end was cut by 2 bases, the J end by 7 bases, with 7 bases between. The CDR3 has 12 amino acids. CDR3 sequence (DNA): TGCGCCAGCAGCTTCGGGGGGAACACCATATATTTT. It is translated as CASSFGGNTIYF.

This CDR3 reads CASSLPPYNEQFF. DNA for the CDR3: TGCGCCAGCAGCTTGCCCCCCTACAATGAGCAGTTCTTC. The rearrangement links TRBV5-1 to TRBJ2-1; no firm D call. The CDR3 is 13 amino acids. Trimming left V 1 base short and J 2 bases short, with 4 bases between. The germline CDR1 and CDR2 sequences are SGHRS and YFSETQ.

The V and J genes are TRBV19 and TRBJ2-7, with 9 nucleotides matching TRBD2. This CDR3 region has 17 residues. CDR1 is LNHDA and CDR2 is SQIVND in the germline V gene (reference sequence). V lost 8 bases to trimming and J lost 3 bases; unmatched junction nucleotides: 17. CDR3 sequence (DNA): TGTGCCAGTGGTCCCGCTAGCGGGGAACAGGTTGGCTACGAGCAGTACTTC. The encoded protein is CASGPASGEQVGYEQYF.

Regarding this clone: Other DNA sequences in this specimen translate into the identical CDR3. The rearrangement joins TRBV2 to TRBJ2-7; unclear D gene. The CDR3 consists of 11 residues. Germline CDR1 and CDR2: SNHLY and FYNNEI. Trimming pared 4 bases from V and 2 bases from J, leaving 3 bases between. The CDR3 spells CASSVAYEQYF. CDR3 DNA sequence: TGTGCCAGCAGTGTTGCCTACGAGCAGTACTTC.

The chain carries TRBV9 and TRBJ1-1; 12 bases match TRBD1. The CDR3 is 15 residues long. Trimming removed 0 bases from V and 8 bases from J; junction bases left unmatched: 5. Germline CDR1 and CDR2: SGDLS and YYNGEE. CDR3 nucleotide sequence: TGTGCCAGCAGCGTAGAGGGACAGGGGGCTCGGGAAGCTTTCTTT. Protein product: CASSVEGQGAREAFF.

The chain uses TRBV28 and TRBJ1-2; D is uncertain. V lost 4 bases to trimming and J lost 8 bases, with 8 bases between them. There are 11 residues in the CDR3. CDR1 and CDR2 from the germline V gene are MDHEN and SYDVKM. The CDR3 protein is CASSSARGYTF. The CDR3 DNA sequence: TGTGCCAGCAGTTCTGCTAGGGGCTACACCTTC.